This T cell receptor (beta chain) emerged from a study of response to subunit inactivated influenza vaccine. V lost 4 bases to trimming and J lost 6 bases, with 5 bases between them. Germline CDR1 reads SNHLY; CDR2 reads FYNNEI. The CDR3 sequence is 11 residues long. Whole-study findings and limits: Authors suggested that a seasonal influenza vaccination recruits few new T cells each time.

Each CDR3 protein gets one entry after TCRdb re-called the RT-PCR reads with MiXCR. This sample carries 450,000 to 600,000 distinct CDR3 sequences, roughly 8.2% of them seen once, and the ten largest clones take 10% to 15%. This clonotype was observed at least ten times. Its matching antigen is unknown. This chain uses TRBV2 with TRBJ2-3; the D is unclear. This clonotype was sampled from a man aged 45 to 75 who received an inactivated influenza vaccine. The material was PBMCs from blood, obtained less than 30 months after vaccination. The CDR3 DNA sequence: TGTGCCAGCAGTGTTCGGGATACGCAGTATTTT. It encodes CASSVRDTQYF.